One and the same sample provided the 11 T cell receptor beta chains below, sequenced in a study of PD-1 blockade in mismatch repair-deficient tumors. The method was immunoSEQ multiplex PCR; TCRdb's version includes in-frame clones alone and lacks a portion of them. Seen here are approximately 63,000 clones, approximately 88% observed once, and the top ten hold about 15%. Here the sequenced sample was peripheral blood, taken 52 weeks after starting pembrolizumab. These receptors all stem from an adult with mismatch repair-deficient cancer.

V usage is TRBV27 and J usage is TRBJ1-6; D ambiguous. Germline V gives CDR1 MNHEY, CDR2 SMNVEV (reference sequence). The CDR3 runs 15 residues. V was clipped by 5 bases and J by 10 bases, with 18 bases between them. The DNA of the CDR3 is TGTGCCAGCAGTCCGCACACCAAGGTGTGGTCACCCCTCCACTTT. Encoded protein: CASSPHTKVWSPLHF.

V and J are TRBV19 and TRBJ2-2; TRBD2 agrees at 8 bases. This CDR3 comprises 15 residues. The V gene's germline CDR1 is LNHDA and CDR2 SQIVND (reference sequence). V lost 5 bases to trimming and J lost 6 bases; unmatched junction nucleotides: 8. The CDR3 reads CASSPSAGGPGELFF. CDR3 sequence (DNA): TGTGCCAGTAGTCCTTCGGCGGGAGGACCCGGGGAGCTGTTTTTT.

The chain links TRBV10-3 to TRBJ1-2; weak D call: TRBD1 (5 bases). Germline-derived CDR1 and CDR2 are ENHRY and SYGVKD. The germline V and J ends were trimmed by 2 bases and 4 bases, with 5 bases remaining between them. The CDR3 is 12 amino acids. CDR3 sequence reads: CAISEDSYGYTF. CDR3 DNA: TGTGCCATCAGTGAGGACAGCTATGGCTACACCTTC.

This clone has ten or more counts. The J gene is TRBJ2-7, the V gene TRBV9, with 7 bases aligning to TRBD2. Germline V gene data show CDR1 as SGDLS and CDR2 as YYNGEE. The J segment lost 2 bases and the V segment lost 1 base, leaving 9 bases of the junction unmatched. CDR3 size: 16 residues. The CDR3 DNA sequence: TGTGCCAGCAGCGTATTTAGCGGGCCGCACCCCTACGAGCAGTACTTC. Its translation is CASSVFSGPHPYEQYF.

The rearrangement joins TRBV5-6 to TRBJ2-1; 12 bases line up with TRBD2. With V trimmed by 2 bases and J by 0 bases, 3 bases remained unmatched. This CDR3 contains 17 residues. Germline V gives CDR1 SGHDT, CDR2 YYEEEE. For the CDR3, the DNA is TGTGCCAGCAGCTTCCTGACTAGCGGGAGCTCCTACAATGAGCAGTTCTTC. Translated, it gives CASSFLTSGSSYNEQFF.

In DNA, the CDR3 is TGCAGCGTTGATAGCGGGAGGGCCTACAATGAGCAGTTCTTC. Translated, it gives CSVDSGRAYNEQFF. V gene TRBV29-1 combines with J gene TRBJ2-1; 11 bases line up with TRBD2. V gave up 3 bases and J gave up 2 bases; unmatched junction bases: 0. CDR1 is SQVTM, CDR2 ANQGSEA, per germline. The CDR3 consists of 14 residues.

The gene calls are TRBV6-6 and TRBJ2-3; 8 nucleotides agree with TRBD2. V was pared by 2 bases and J by 5 bases, with 3 bases of the junction left unmatched. The CDR3 loop spans 14 amino acids. The V gene's germline CDR1 is MNHNY and CDR2 SVGAGI (reference sequence). Here the CDR3 DNA reads TGTGCCAGCAGTTACAAAGGGACTAGAGATACGCAGTATTTT. Amino acid sequence: CASSYKGTRDTQYF.

The chain couples TRBV6-4 to TRBJ1-2; D remains ambiguous. V was shortened by 5 bases and J by 4 bases, with 8 bases between the two germline ends. The germline CDR1 and CDR2 sequences are MRHNA and SNTAGT. This CDR3 spans 12 amino acids. The CDR3 loop is CASSRDGYGYTF. The CDR3 nucleotides read TGTGCCAGCAGTCGCGACGGCTATGGCTACACCTTC.

This rearrangement joins TRBV13 to TRBJ2-7, with TRBD2 identical over 8 bases. The germline V gene encodes CDR1 PRHDT and CDR2 FYEKMQ (reference sequence). There are 16 residues in the CDR3. The J segment lost 0 bases and the V segment lost 6 bases, leaving 10 bases of the junction unmatched. CDR3 bases: TGTGCCAGCAGGAAACGGGGGGGACTGAGCTCCTACGAGCAGTACTTC. Encoded protein: CASRKRGGLSSYEQYF.

The J gene is TRBJ1-3, the V gene TRBV28; the match to TRBD1 covers 7 bases. There are 16 residues in the CDR3. The junction had 8 bases not matched to a gene; V was cut back by 6 bases and J by 0 bases. Germline V gene lookup returns CDR1 MDHEN and CDR2 SYDVKM. CDR3 protein: CASRYLGQSSGNTIYF. The CDR3 nucleotides are TGTGCCAGCAGATACTTGGGACAGAGCTCTGGAAACACCATATATTTT.

V usage is TRBV2 and J usage is TRBJ1-1, with D perhaps matching TRBD1 (5 bases). The CDR3 has 14 residues. Germline CDR1 is SNHLY and CDR2 is FYNNEI. V lost 8 bases and J 5 bases, leaving 18 bases between the germline ends. The DNA of the CDR3 is TGTGCCAGCGGCATCTCAGGGAGGGTGACTGAAGCTTTCTTT. This translates into CASGISGRVTEAFF. The whole variable domain, filled in from reference TRBV2 and TRBJ1-1, reads EPEVTQTPSHQVTQMGQEVILRCVPISNHLYFYWYRQILGQKVEFLVSFYNNEISEKSEIFDDQFSVERPDGSNFTLKIRSTKLEDSAMYFCASGISGRVTEAFFGQGTRLTVV.